This TCR beta chain was identified in a study of blood T cell repertoires in COVID-19. At the level of the study: From the United States, Italy and Spain came samples of acute and convalescent COVID-19. The cDNA or gDNA used as material had been derived from T cells, B-cell-depleted T cells, or PBMCs.

This CDR3 is 14 amino acids long. The V segment lost 8 bases and the J segment 8 bases; nucleotides outside the gene matches: 14. The germline V gene has CDR1 MDHEN and CDR2 SYDVKM. Source study methods: Amplifying reference gene primers gave estimates of nucleated cell counts. Clones were sequenced by immunoSEQ multiplex PCR, and TCRdb holds only the in-frame ones, with some missing. That table supplies the V and J calls and clone size; D and trimming were determined from the DNA. Among roughly 43,000 clones, roughly 84% were seen once, and the ten largest hold 10% to 15%. The source is a human donor in a cohort sampled during active COVID-19. V is TRBV28 and J is TRBJ1-2; TRBD1 matches 7 bases. Source material: peripheral blood. CDR3 coding DNA: TGTGCCAGCGGGGGACAGACAGGTCCGGGGGGCTACACCTTC. It yields the protein CASGGQTGPGGYTF.